A selection of T cell receptor beta chains follows, all from one sample in a study of blood T cells in healthy people across ages. TCRdb ran MiXCR on the 5' RACE reads and lists one entry per CDR3 protein. Altogether over 600,000 distinct CDR3 sequences are present, less than 60% being singletons, with the ten largest covering 18%. Material: blood. The receptors were sampled from a man aged 80 or over in good health. The CDR3 runs from the conserved cysteine through the conserved F or W. The D gene is left open where the match is weak. For some rows the clone size is stated as once, few or many, or as a class when expanded; others skip it.

>TRBJ1-4|NA|NA|TRBV12-3/TRBV12-4
TGTGCCAGCAGTCTGATGGATGGGGAAAAACTGTTTTTT
CASSLMDGEKLFF
>TRBJ2-7|TRBD2|NA|TRBV6-2/TRBV6-3
TGTGCCAGCAGTTACTCGAAGTTTCGGGGGGACTACGAGCAGTACTTC
CASSYSKFRGDYEQYF
>TRBJ1-1|NA|NA|TRBV7-2
TGTGCCAGCAGTCGCGGCGACAGCACGAACACTGAAGCTTTCTTT
CASSRGDSTNTEAFF
>TRBJ2-1|NA|NA|TRBV27
TGTGCCAGCAGTGGGCAGTACTCCTACAATGAGCAGTTCTTC
CASSGQYSYNEQFF
>TRBJ1-2|NA|few|TRBV30
TGTGCCTGGAGTGTACAGGGTTTTGGATATGGCTACACCTTC
CAWSVQGFGYGYTF
>TRBJ2-1|TRBD2|few|TRBV25-1
TGTGCCGCTCGGGACACCGGGGGGGCATACAATGAGCAGTTCTTC
CAARDTGGAYNEQFF
>TRBJ1-4|NA|few|TRBV6-6
TGTGCCAGCAGTTACGGGGGGTCTAATGAAAAACTGTTTTTT
CASSYGGSNEKLFF
>TRBJ1-2|NA|few|TRBV27
TGTGCCAGCAGCCACCCCCCCGACTATGGCTACACCTTC
CASSHPPDYGYTF
>TRBJ2-1|TRBD1|few|TRBV10-3
TGTGCCATCAGTGCCCGACAGGGGGAAGGGAGTGAGCAGTTCTTC
CAISARQGEGSEQFF
>TRBJ1-1|NA|once|TRBV6-2/TRBV6-3
TGTGCCAGCAGGCCCCGAGGACAGTTGAACACTGAAGCTTTCTTT
CASRPRGQLNTEAFF
>TRBJ2-1|NA|NA|TRBV7-2
TGTGCCAGCAGCTTGTTCGCGGAGAGCTCCTACAATGAGCAGTTCTTC
CASSLFAESSYNEQFF
>TRBJ2-3|TRBD2|NA|TRBV7-6
TGTGCCAGCAGCCTCCTGAGTAGCGGGTCTAGCACAGATACGCAGTATTTT
CASSLLSSGSSTDTQYF
>TRBJ1-1|NA|once|TRBV2
TGTGCCAGCACCCTCTCCAGAGGGACAACTGAAGCTTTCTTT
CASTLSRGTTEAFF
>TRBJ2-1|NA|few|TRBV7-8
TGTGCCAGCAGCTCCCTTTGGTCTAGCGGAGGGGGGAATGAGCAGTTCTTC
CASSSLWSSGGGNEQFF
>TRBJ2-7|NA|NA|TRBV21-1
TGTGCCAGCAGCCGCCTAGGTAGCCGCGAGCAGTACTTC
CASSRLGSREQYF
>TRBJ1-2|TRBD1|NA|TRBV5-1
TGCGCCAGCAGCGACGTCACAGGGGGTACGGATGGCTACACCTTC
CASSDVTGGTDGYTF
>TRBJ2-3|NA|many|TRBV13
TGTGCCAGCAGCTTAGAGCCAGGGATTTCAGATACGCAGTATTTT
CASSLEPGISDTQYF
>TRBJ2-1|NA|NA|TRBV10-3
TGTGCCATCAGTGGAGGGCGTAGCGCCTACAATGAGCAGTTCTTC
CAISGGRSAYNEQFF
>TRBJ2-3|TRBD2|few|TRBV6-6
TGTGCCAGCAGCGAGTCCGGGAGGGCCAGAGATACGCAGTATTTT
CASSESGRARDTQYF
>TRBJ2-7|NA|NA|TRBV7-3
TGTGCCAGCCCCATAAACCAGGGTTTCGAGCAGTACTTC
CASPINQGFEQYF
>TRBJ2-2|NA|few|TRBV20-1
TGCAGTGCTAGAGTGGCCAGGGCCGGGGAGCTGTTTTTT
CSARVARAGELFF
>TRBJ1-6|TRBD1|once|TRBV2
TGTGCCAGCAGTGAAACCCGGGACAGGGCTGATTCACCCCTCCACTTT
CASSETRDRADSPLHF
>TRBJ1-5|NA|NA|TRBV28
TGTGCCAGCAGTTTGACGGAGAATAGCAATCAGCCCCAGCATTTT
CASSLTENSNQPQHF
>TRBJ2-5|NA|few|TRBV7-2
TGTGCCAGCAGCTTAAAGGCACAAGAGACCCAGTACTTC
CASSLKAQETQYF
>TRBJ2-7|TRBD2|many|TRBV20-1
TGCAGTGCTAGACCGGCGGGAGGGTCGCCCTACGAGCAGTACTTC
CSARPAGGSPYEQYF
>TRBJ2-5|TRBD1|NA|TRBV5-1
TGCGCCAGCAGCCGCGAGGGCAGGGGGATTGAGACCCAGTACTTC
CASSREGRGIETQYF
>TRBJ2-4|TRBD1|NA|TRBV15
TGTGCCACCAGCAGAGGTGCCAGACAGGGCCAGTACTTC
CATSRGARQGQYF
>TRBJ2-6|NA|NA|TRBV15
TGTGCCACCAGCACCCCGTCTGGGGCCAACGTCCTGACTTTC
CATSTPSGANVLTF
>TRBJ2-1|NA|few|TRBV29-1
TGCAGCGTTCAAGGCAGACAATCCTCCTACAATGAGCAGTTCTTC
CSVQGRQSSYNEQFF
>TRBJ2-3|NA|NA|TRBV7-2
TGTGCCGGCAGCTTACGGACGATCACAGATACGCAGTATTTT
CAGSLRTITDTQYF
>TRBJ1-1|NA|few|TRBV6-5
TGTGCCAGCAGGCCGTTTTGGGGGTCTAAAACTGAAGCTTTCTTT
CASRPFWGSKTEAFF
>TRBJ2-4|NA|NA|TRBV6-1
TGTGCCGCATCGGAAGAGAGGGACATTCAGTACTTC
CAASEERDIQYF
>TRBJ2-1|TRBD2|NA|TRBV24-1
TGTGCCACCAGTGATGTGGGACTAGCGGGAGGTGGCAATGAGCAGTTCTTC
CATSDVGLAGGGNEQFF